This T cell receptor (beta chain) came from a study of control samples from healthy donors and cancer patients. This CDR3 has 14 residues. Germline V CDR1 and CDR2: SGHRS, YFSETQ. Germline trimming cut 4 bases from V and 8 bases from J; bases unmatched to any gene: 9. Produced via immunoSEQ multiplex PCR; TCRdb's table is partial and in-frame only. In the table there are around 180,000 clones, 80% to 90% of which are singletons. Sequences were obtained from blood. The chain is built from TRBV5-1 and TRBJ2-1; 7 bases line up with TRBD1. This TCR was recovered from a woman between 25 and 40 years old in good health. In DNA form, the CDR3 reads TGCGCCAGCAGCGCTTACAGGGGTTGGGATGAGCAGTTCTTC. Amino acids: CASSAYRGWDEQFF.